Presented here are 21 T cell receptor beta chains from one specimen sequenced in a study of cytomegalovirus exposure and HLA in healthy donors. PCR amplification relied on 60 Vbeta primers (plus 13 Jbeta primers). Clones were read by immunoSEQ multiplex PCR, and TCRdb kept only the in-frame ones, dropping some. Of about 130,000 clones listed, roughly three quarters are singletons. Specimen: PBMCs. These receptors originate from a male donor in good health and CMV-seronegative.

The sample holds a few counts of this clone. The gene calls are TRBV4-3 and TRBJ1-3; maybe TRBD1 (5 bases). With 0 bases removed from V and 5 bases from J, the gap between germline ends came to 11 bases. The CDR3 contains 15 residues. Germline V gene data show CDR1 as LGHNA and CDR2 as YSLEER. CDR3 DNA: TGCGCCAGCAGCCAAGATAGGGGAAGTCGAAACACCATATATTTT. This codes for CASSQDRGSRNTIYF.

V gene TRBV12-5 combines with J gene TRBJ2-6; TRBD1 aligns across 8 bases. V was clipped by 4 bases and J by 0 bases; unmatched bases: 8. CDR3 length: 18 residues. Per the germline V gene, CDR1 is LGHNT and CDR2 is FRNRAP. In DNA, the CDR3 is TGTGCTAGTGGTTGGCCGGGACAGGAGTACTCTGGGGCCAACGTCCTGACTTTC. It yields the protein CASGWPGQEYSGANVLTF.

This chain joins TRBV9 and TRBJ2-3; 13 bases fit TRBD2. CDR1 and CDR2 (germline): SGDLS, YYNGEE. The trim removed 6 bases at V and 8 bases at J, leaving 9 bases unmatched. This CDR3 region has 15 residues. The CDR3 DNA follows: TGTGCCAGCAACAGACTAGCGGGGGGTCTTAGTACGCAGTATTTT. Translated, it gives CASNRLAGGLSTQYF.

With respect to this clone: The germline gene is not matched at one end of the junction; a read error may be the cause. Other DNA sequences of this sample code for an identical CDR3. The V call is TRBV7-9, the J call TRBJ1-2, with D unclear. The V gene's germline CDR1 is SEHNR and CDR2 FQNEAQ (reference sequence). The CDR3 covers 12 residues. The CDR3 is CSSSLGLYGYTF. The CDR3 bases are TGTTCCAGCAGCTTAGGGCTCTATGGCTACACCTTC.

J is TRBJ1-3 and V is TRBV15, with D perhaps matching TRBD1 (5 bases). CDR3 length: 16 residues. Trimming removed 5 bases from V and 2 bases from J, with 16 bases in between. Germline lookup yields CDR1 LNHNV and CDR2 YYDKDF (reference sequence). CDR3 sequence: CATSFLGTAAGNTIYF. The CDR3 DNA reads as TGTGCCACCAGCTTCCTGGGGACTGCTGCTGGAAACACCATATATTTT.

The chain is built from TRBV5-5 and TRBJ2-1; the D gene is possibly TRBD2 (5 bases). Germline-derived CDR1 and CDR2 are SGHKS and YYEKEE (reference sequence). The CDR3 covers 16 residues. V gave up 3 bases and J gave up 3 bases, with 16 bases separating them. The DNA of the CDR3 is TGTGCCAGCAGCTACACCCCCGGGGAATTCTACAATGAGCAGTTCTTC. Its protein is CASSYTPGEFYNEQFF. Complete variable domain (other parts from reference TRBV5-5 and TRBJ2-1): DAGVTQSPTHLIKTRGQQVTLRCSPISGHKSVSWYQQVLGQGPQFIFQYYEKEERGRGNFPDRFSARQFPNYSSELNVNALLLGDSALYLCASSYTPGEFYNEQFFGPGTRLTVL.

This chain uses TRBV7-8 with TRBJ1-5, with 7 nucleotides matching TRBD1. The V gene's germline CDR1 is SGHVS and CDR2 FQNEAQ. V lost 6 bases and J lost 5; bases outside the gene matches: 7. The CDR3 is 14 amino acids. In DNA, the CDR3 is TGTGCCAGCAGTTTACAGGGGATACATCAGCCCCAGCATTTT. This codes for CASSLQGIHQPQHF.

The V call is TRBV7-2, the J call TRBJ1-6; D may be TRBD1 (5 bases). The CDR3 spans 16 residues. Germline assignment: CDR1 SGHTA and CDR2 FQGNSA. Trimming took 1 base from V and 7 from J, leaving 14 bases between them. The CDR3 protein is CASSLGGSEGNSPLHF. The CDR3 DNA reads as TGTGCCAGCAGCTTAGGTGGTTCGGAGGGGAATTCACCCCTCCACTTT.

Details on this clone: An end of the junction does not agree with germline; a read error may underlie this. The chain links TRBV7-9 to TRBJ1-1; D remains unclear. Germline V lookup: CDR1 SEHNR, CDR2 FQNEAQ (reference sequence). The CDR3 loop spans 13 amino acids. The CDR3 here is CASGLSGNTEAFF. In DNA, the CDR3 is TGTGCCAGCGGCTTATCCGGGAACACTGAAGCTTTCTTT.

The V gene is TRBV27, the J gene TRBJ2-3; TRBD1 is a possible D gene (5 bases). V lost 2 bases to trimming and J lost 0 bases, with 12 bases between them. The CDR3 sequence is 16 residues long. Per the germline V gene, CDR1 is MNHEY and CDR2 is SMNVEV (reference sequence). The CDR3 coding sequence is TGTGCCAGCAGTTTACGTCGCCAGGGTAGCACAGATACGCAGTATTTT. It yields the protein CASSLRRQGSTDTQYF.

The V gene is TRBV7-6, the J gene TRBJ2-5, with 7 positions matching TRBD1. V lost 3 bases to trimming and J lost 1 base; unmatched junction nucleotides: 11. Germline-derived CDR1 and CDR2 are SGHVS and FNYEAQ. The CDR3 consists of 17 residues. CDR3 residues: CASSFQSGTEIQETQYF. The CDR3 DNA reads TGTGCCAGCAGCTTTCAGTCCGGGACAGAGATCCAAGAGACCCAGTACTTC.

This clone has a handful of counts. The chain recombines TRBV10-1 with TRBJ2-7; maybe TRBD1 (6 bases). The germline V and J ends were trimmed by 4 bases and 2 bases, with 12 bases remaining between them. The CDR3 spans 14 residues. Germline V CDR1 and CDR2: WNHNN, SYGVQD (reference sequence). The CDR3 bases are TGCGCCAGCAGTGCCACGACAGGAGCCTACGAGCAGTACTTC. Protein sequence: CASSATTGAYEQYF.

V is TRBV6-5 and J is TRBJ2-7, with D perhaps matching TRBD1 (7 bases). Germline CDR1 reads MNHEY; CDR2 reads SVGAGI. The germline V and J ends were trimmed by 6 bases and 3 bases, with 18 bases remaining between them. The CDR3 totals 15 residues. CDR3 sequence (DNA): TGTGCCAGCAGGCACGGTCGGAGGGGGCTCTACGAGCAGTACTTC. This sequence encodes CASRHGRRGLYEQYF.

V is TRBV30 and J is TRBJ2-1; TRBD2 is a possible D gene (6 bases). Trimming took off 2 bases at V and 4 bases at J, with 18 bases between the two ends. Germline CDR1 reads GTSNPN; CDR2 reads SVGIG (reference sequence). This CDR3 is built from 16 residues. The CDR3 here is CAWSPPGLEKYNEQFF. DNA for the CDR3: TGTGCCTGGAGTCCACCGGGACTCGAAAAGTACAATGAGCAGTTCTTC. The whole variable domain, remainder taken from reference TRBV30 and TRBJ2-1, is SQTIHQWPATLVQPVGSPLSLECTVEGTSNPNLYWYRQAAGRGLQLLFYSVGIGQISSEVPQNLSASRPQDRQFILSSKKLLLSDSGFYLCAWSPPGLEKYNEQFFGPGTRLTVL.

V is TRBV11-2 and J is TRBJ2-5, with 11 bases fitting TRBD1. This CDR3 has 15 amino acids. Unmatched junction bases numbered 7, after V lost 5 bases and J lost 5 bases. Germline values: CDR1 SGHAT, CDR2 FQNNGV. The chain's CDR3 is CASSPGQGARETQYF. The CDR3 bases are TGTGCCAGCAGCCCCGGACAGGGGGCACGGGAGACCCAGTACTTC.

V gene TRBV5-1 combines with J gene TRBJ2-1; TRBD2 matches 14 bases. The CDR3 sequence is 18 residues long. Germline CDR1 SGHRS, CDR2 YFSETQ. The trim removed 4 bases at V and 0 bases at J, leaving 6 bases unmatched. CDR3 amino acids: CASSARTSGGSSYNEQFF. The CDR3 DNA reads as TGCGCCAGCAGCGCCCGGACTAGCGGGGGGAGCTCCTACAATGAGCAGTTCTTC.

The table lists this clone with a few counts. The chain recombines TRBV6-1 with TRBJ1-4; 8 bases fit TRBD1. This CDR3 has 15 amino acids. The trim removed 0 bases at V and 10 bases at J, leaving 7 bases unmatched. The V gene's germline CDR1 is MNHNS and CDR2 SASEGT. The CDR3 DNA follows: TGTGCCAGCAGTGAAGCCGGGACAGGAGGGGGAAAACTGTTTTTT. Translation: CASSEAGTGGGKLFF.

This rearrangement joins TRBV4-3 to TRBJ2-7; 7 bases are shared with TRBD1. Germline V gene data show CDR1 as LGHNA and CDR2 as YSLEER. This CDR3 has 16 amino acids. With V trimmed by 2 bases and J by 3 bases, 10 bases remained unmatched. The CDR3 region has the DNA TGCGCCAGCAGCCAAAGTTGGGGACAGAGGTTCTACGAGCAGTACTTC. Its translation: CASSQSWGQRFYEQYF.

This clone was found once. This chain joins TRBV7-2 and TRBJ1-1; D remains ambiguous. CDR3 length: 13 residues. Germline CDR1 and CDR2: SGHTA and FQGNSA. Deletions cut 4 bases from V and 1 base from J, with 7 bases between. The CDR3 DNA sequence: TGTGCCAGCAGCTCCTCCCCGAACACTGAAGCTTTCTTT. The encoded protein is CASSSSPNTEAFF.

The chain couples TRBV6-5 to TRBJ1-1; D is perhaps TRBD1 (6 bases). V dropped 6 bases and J dropped 5 bases, with 13 bases sitting between them. The germline gives CDR1 MNHEY, CDR2 SVGAGI. The CDR3 consists of 13 residues. CDR3 sequence: CASSAYRETEAFF. As DNA, the CDR3 is TGTGCCAGCAGCGCTTACAGGGAAACTGAAGCTTTCTTT.

The V call is TRBV6-6, the J call TRBJ2-7; TRBD1 might be the D (6 bases). CDR1 is MNHNY, CDR2 SVGAGI, per germline (reference sequence). The CDR3 runs 14 residues. V was pared by 5 bases and J by 0 bases, with 11 bases between. The DNA of the CDR3 is TGTGCCAGCAGTCCTCGACAGGCCTCCTACGAGCAGTACTTC. It codes for CASSPRQASYEQYF.